These T cell receptor beta chains were read from a single sample in a study of T-cell reconstitution after alpha-beta-depleted transplantation in children. MiXCR, applied by TCRdb to the PCR reads, yields one record per CDR3 protein. The sample has over 200,000 distinct CDR3 sequences, 8% to 9.5% seen once. The sequences come from PBMCs from the stem cell graft donor, collected from the stem cell graft. The source is a human donor who donated a stem cell graft to a child with acute lymphoblastic leukemia. CDR3s include the opening cysteine and the closing phenylalanine or tryptophan. Each record gives: V gene, clone size, D gene, J gene, CDR3 DNA, CDR3 protein. The D gene is left open where the match is weak. Some rows have no size entry. The others give once, few or many, or a class for an expanded clone.

TRBV5-1	few	NA	TRBJ2-3	TGCGCCAGCAGCTTGGTGGTAGCATCAGATACGCAGTATTTT	CASSLVVASDTQYF
TRBV5-1	NA	NA	TRBJ1-2	TGCGCCAGCAGTTTACGGATGGATAACTATGGCTACACCTTC	CASSLRMDNYGYTF
TRBV27	NA	NA	TRBJ1-1	TGTGCCAGCAGTTTAGAAAGGCGGACTGAAGCTTTCTTT	CASSLERRTEAFF
TRBV5-1	few	NA	TRBJ1-2	TGCGCCAGCAGCTTGGTTGCCAGCGGATTCGGCTACACCTTC	CASSLVASGFGYTF
TRBV11-2	few	NA	TRBJ2-3	TGTGCCAGCAGCTTGCTGGTCCAGGGACCTGCAGATACGCAGTATTTT	CASSLLVQGPADTQYF
TRBV5-1	NA	NA	TRBJ2-7	TGCGCCAGCAGCTTGGAGTCAGGGTCCTACGAGCAGTACTTC	CASSLESGSYEQYF
TRBV19	many	NA	TRBJ1-4	TGTGCCAGTAGCTCCCCCTGGACAACTAATGAAAAACTGTTTTTT	CASSSPWTTNEKLFF
TRBV10-3	NA	NA	TRBJ1-1	TGTGCCATCAGTAACCTCCGGGACACCCGAACGAACACTGAAGCTTTCTTT	CAISNLRDTRTNTEAFF
TRBV7-2	many	TRBD1	TRBJ2-1	TGTGCCAGCAGCCTCAGACAGGGGGGTTACAATGAGCAGTTCTTC	CASSLRQGGYNEQFF
TRBV6-5	few	TRBD2	TRBJ2-5	TGTGCCAGCAGTTACTGGGCTAGCGGGGCCCAAGAGACCCAGTACTTC	CASSYWASGAQETQYF
TRBV6-1	few	NA	TRBJ2-5	TGTGCCAGCCGCCTTGGGGGGGCCGGGGAGACCCAGTACTTC	CASRLGGAGETQYF
TRBV5-1	NA	NA	TRBJ2-7	TGCGCCAGCAGCTTGGTCGCGGGGACGCGACTCTCCTACGAGCAGTACTTC	CASSLVAGTRLSYEQYF
TRBV29-1	many	NA	TRBJ2-5	TGCAGCGTTGCTGGGCAGAACCAAGAGACCCAGTACTTC	CSVAGQNQETQYF
TRBV12-3/TRBV12-4	many	NA	TRBJ2-7	TGTGCCAGCAGTTTATTAGGCGAGCAGTACTTC	CASSLLGEQYF
TRBV4-2	many	NA	TRBJ1-5	TGTGCCAGCAGCCAAGAGGAGGGGGTGGTCGTGCCCCAGCATTTT	CASSQEEGVVVPQHF
TRBV19	few	NA	TRBJ1-1	TGTGCCAGTAGTGTTCGGACGGCCGCTTTCTTT	CASSVRTAAFF
TRBV11-2	many	NA	TRBJ2-3	TGTGCCAGCAGCCCCCGGGGTAACCCCGTTTGGGATACGCAGTATTTT	CASSPRGNPVWDTQYF
TRBV20-1	many	TRBD2	TRBJ2-1	TGCAGTGCTGGAGGACTAGCGGGGGCTTCCGACCGAGTGGAGCAGTTCTTC	CSAGGLAGASDRVEQFF
TRBV11-2	NA	NA	TRBJ1-6	TGTGCCAGCAGTGAGGGCCGCTCCTATAATTCACCCCTCCACTTT	CASSEGRSYNSPLHF
TRBV4-1	NA	NA	TRBJ1-1	TGCGCCACCACGAAGGGTGGGTACACTGAAGCTTTCTTT	CATTKGGYTEAFF
TRBV4-2	many	NA	TRBJ2-1	TGTGCCAGCAGCCAAGACCCGACAGCTCGGAATGAGCAGTTCTTC	CASSQDPTARNEQFF
TRBV4-1	many	NA	TRBJ2-7	TGCGCCAGCAGCCAAGTTGGGCACCAGTACGAGCAGTACTTC	CASSQVGHQYEQYF
TRBV5-1	many	TRBD1	TRBJ2-7	TGCGCCAGCAGCTTGGACAGGGGGCGTATCAGCTCCTACGAGCAGTACTTC	CASSLDRGRISSYEQYF
TRBV24-1	few	NA	TRBJ2-3	TGTGCCACCAGTGATTATGGGGTCGGGAAAGATACGCAGTATTTT	CATSDYGVGKDTQYF
TRBV14	few	NA	TRBJ2-5	TGTGCCAGCTCGAGGTGGGTCAGTCAAGAGACCCAGTACTTC	CASSRWVSQETQYF
TRBV7-9	NA	NA	TRBJ1-2	TGTGCCAGCAGCGTTGCGGGCAACTATGGCTACACCTTC	CASSVAGNYGYTF
TRBV7-6	NA	NA	TRBJ2-7	TGTGCCAGCAGCTTAACCGGGTATGGAAAATACGAGCAGTACTTC	CASSLTGYGKYEQYF
TRBV5-4	many	TRBD1	TRBJ1-6	TGTGCCAGCAGGACAGGGACGGGACAAGGGCCCCTCCACTTT	CASRTGTGQGPLHF
TRBV29-1	NA	TRBD1	TRBJ2-7	TGCAGCGTTTTACCGGGACAGGGGATATCAGCGCAGTACTTC	CSVLPGQGISAQYF
TRBV3-1	NA	NA	TRBJ2-5	TGTGCCAGCAGACGTAGTGGGGGGCCGAATCAAGAGACCCAGTACTTC	CASRRSGGPNQETQYF
TRBV20-1	many	NA	TRBJ1-2	TGCAGTGCTAGAGTAGGGGATAGATATGGCTACACCTTC	CSARVGDRYGYTF
TRBV12-3/TRBV12-4	NA	NA	TRBJ2-3	TGTGCCAGCAGTTTAGGGGCAGGGCTCGCTCCTACGCAGTATTTT	CASSLGAGLAPTQYF
TRBV5-1	few	TRBD1	TRBJ1-1	TGCGCCAGCAGCTTGCTACCAAACAGGGGGCTAGGCGCTGAAGCTTTCTTT	CASSLLPNRGLGAEAFF
TRBV5-4	many	NA	TRBJ2-1	TGTGCCAGCAGCTTGCGTCAGGGCTCCTACAATGAGCAGTTCTTC	CASSLRQGSYNEQFF
TRBV29-1	NA	NA	TRBJ1-1	TGCAGCGGGGAAACTTCGGCGGGCACTGAAGCTTTCTTT	CSGETSAGTEAFF
TRBV3-1	many	NA	TRBJ2-3	TGTGCCAGCAGCCCCGGGACGTCTAATACGCAGTATTTT	CASSPGTSNTQYF
TRBV29-1	many	TRBD1	TRBJ1-1	TGCAGCGGCAGCACACAGGGGATCACTGAAGCTTTCTTT	CSGSTQGITEAFF
TRBV5-4	few	NA	TRBJ2-3	TGTGCCAGCAGCTTGTTCACAGGGACAGATACGCAGTATTTT	CASSLFTGTDTQYF
TRBV20-1	few	NA	TRBJ1-1	TGCAGTGCTAGAGAGTCAGGGACCAACACTGAAGCTTTCTTT	CSARESGTNTEAFF
TRBV5-5	many	TRBD1	TRBJ2-3	TGTGCCAGCAGCTTAGACAGGGTACCGACCCAGCAGTATTTT	CASSLDRVPTQQYF
TRBV7-8	few	NA	TRBJ2-2	TGTGCCAGCAGCCTACGTGACAGAAACACCGGGGAGCTGTTTTTT	CASSLRDRNTGELFF
TRBV5-8	few	NA	TRBJ1-1	TGTGCCAGCAGGTTTAGACTAAACATGAACACTGAAGCTTTCTTT	CASRFRLNMNTEAFF
TRBV9	few	NA	TRBJ2-3	TGTGCCAGCAGCCTCAGCGAGGAATTCACAGATACGCAGTATTTT	CASSLSEEFTDTQYF
TRBV7-6	many	NA	TRBJ2-3	TGTGCCAGCAGCTTGAGGGGGCGCGGGGCAGATACGCAGTATTTT	CASSLRGRGADTQYF
TRBV29-1	NA	TRBD1	TRBJ2-7	TGCAGCGTTGAAGCCACTCTACAGGGGAGTCTGTACTTC	CSVEATLQGSLYF
TRBV9	many	TRBD2	TRBJ2-5	TGTGCCAGCAGCGCCGGGACTAGCAATGCAGAGACCCAGTACTTC	CASSAGTSNAETQYF
TRBV20-1	few	NA	TRBJ1-3	TGCAGTGCTAGTGGGTCCAGGGGACCAAACACCATATATTTT	CSASGSRGPNTIYF
TRBV12-3/TRBV12-4	few	NA	TRBJ1-1	TGTGCCAGCAGTGTGCTACAGGGGAACACTGAAGCTTTCTTT	CASSVLQGNTEAFF
TRBV29-1	NA	TRBD2	TRBJ2-1	TGCAGCGTTGAAGATACCGTCCAGCGGGACCGGCGGGGTGAGCAGTTCTTC	CSVEDTVQRDRRGEQFF
TRBV5-1	few	TRBD1	TRBJ1-3	TGCGCCAGCAGCTTGGGCTCTGACAGGGGGCTCGGAAACACCATATATTTT	CASSLGSDRGLGNTIYF
TRBV7-2	NA	NA	TRBJ2-2	TGTGCCAGCAGCTCGTCGAACACCGGGGAGCTGTTTTTT	CASSSSNTGELFF
TRBV15	many	TRBD1	TRBJ2-1	TGTGCCACCAGCAGCCGACAGGGCAATGAGCAGTTCTTC	CATSSRQGNEQFF
TRBV5-1	many	NA	TRBJ2-2	TGCGCCAGCAGCTTTGCAGGGTGGACCGGGGAGCTGTTTTTT	CASSFAGWTGELFF
TRBV11-1	few	NA	TRBJ1-3	TGTGCCAGCAGCTCTCCGCCAGGAAACACCATATATTTT	CASSSPPGNTIYF
TRBV7-9	few	NA	TRBJ1-2	TGTGCCAGCAGCTTAGACGGACTCACGGGCGGCTACACCTTC	CASSLDGLTGGYTF
TRBV20-1	NA	NA	TRBJ2-5	TGCAGTGCTCAGGTGGCGCGGAAGTACCAAGAGACCCAGTACTTC	CSAQVARKYQETQYF
TRBV3-1	NA	TRBD1	TRBJ1-5	TGTGCCAGCAGCCCCACAGGGGGGGCCGGAAAGCCCCAGCATTTT	CASSPTGGAGKPQHF
TRBV7-9	once	NA	TRBJ1-2	TGTGCCAGCAGCTTCGCAGGGCGGGTCCGGGGCTACACCTTC	CASSFAGRVRGYTF
TRBV3-1	few	NA	TRBJ1-2	TGTGCCAGCAGCCCTTTAGGGGCTTATGGCTACACCTTC	CASSPLGAYGYTF
TRBV11-1	NA	TRBD1	TRBJ1-4	TGTGCCAGCAGCTTAGCAGAGACAGGGGGCGCACGTTCCGAAAAACTGTTTTTT	CASSLAETGGARSEKLFF